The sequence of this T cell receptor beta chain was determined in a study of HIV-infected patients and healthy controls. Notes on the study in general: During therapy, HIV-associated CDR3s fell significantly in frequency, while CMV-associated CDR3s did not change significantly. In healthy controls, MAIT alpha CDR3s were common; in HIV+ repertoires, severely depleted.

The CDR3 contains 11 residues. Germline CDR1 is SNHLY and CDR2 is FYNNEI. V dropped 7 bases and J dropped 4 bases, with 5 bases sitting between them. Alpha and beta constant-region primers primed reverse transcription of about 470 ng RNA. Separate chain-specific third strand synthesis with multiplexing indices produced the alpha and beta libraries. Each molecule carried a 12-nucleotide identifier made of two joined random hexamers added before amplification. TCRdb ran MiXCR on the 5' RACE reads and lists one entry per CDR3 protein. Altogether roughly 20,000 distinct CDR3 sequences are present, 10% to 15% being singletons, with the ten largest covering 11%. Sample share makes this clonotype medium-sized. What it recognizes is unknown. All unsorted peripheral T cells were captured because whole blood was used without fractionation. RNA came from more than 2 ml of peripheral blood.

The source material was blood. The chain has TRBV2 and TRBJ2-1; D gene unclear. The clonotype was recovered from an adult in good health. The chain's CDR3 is CASNLYNEQFF. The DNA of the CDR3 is TGTGCCAGCAACCTTTACAATGAGCAGTTCTTC.